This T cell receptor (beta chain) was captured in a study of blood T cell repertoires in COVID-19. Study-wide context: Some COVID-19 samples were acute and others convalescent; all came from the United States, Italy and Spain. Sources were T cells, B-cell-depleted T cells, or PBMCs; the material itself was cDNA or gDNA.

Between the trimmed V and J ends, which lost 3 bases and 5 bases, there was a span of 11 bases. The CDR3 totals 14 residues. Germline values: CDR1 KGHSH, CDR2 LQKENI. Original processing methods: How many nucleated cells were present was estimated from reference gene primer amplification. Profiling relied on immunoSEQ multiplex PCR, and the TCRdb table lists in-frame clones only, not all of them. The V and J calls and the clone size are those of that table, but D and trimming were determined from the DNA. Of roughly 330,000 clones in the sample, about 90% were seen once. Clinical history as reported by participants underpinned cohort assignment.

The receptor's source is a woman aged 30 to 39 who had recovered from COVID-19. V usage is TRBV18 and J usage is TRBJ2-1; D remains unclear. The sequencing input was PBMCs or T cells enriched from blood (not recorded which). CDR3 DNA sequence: TGTGCCAGCTCACCGAACCAGGCTAACAATGAGCAGTTCTTC. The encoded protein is CASSPNQANNEQFF.